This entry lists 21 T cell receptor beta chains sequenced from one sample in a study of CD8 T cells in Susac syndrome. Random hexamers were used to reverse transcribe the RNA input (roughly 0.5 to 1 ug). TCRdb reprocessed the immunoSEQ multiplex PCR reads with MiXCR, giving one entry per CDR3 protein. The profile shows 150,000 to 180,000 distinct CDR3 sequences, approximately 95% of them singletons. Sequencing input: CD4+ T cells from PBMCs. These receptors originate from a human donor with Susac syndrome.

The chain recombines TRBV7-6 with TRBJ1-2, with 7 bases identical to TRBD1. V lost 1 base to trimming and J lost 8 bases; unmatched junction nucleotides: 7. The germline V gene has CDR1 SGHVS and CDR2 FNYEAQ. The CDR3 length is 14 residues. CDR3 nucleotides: TGTGCCAGCAGCTTAGAAGCTACAGGGGCCGGCTACACCTTC. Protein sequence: CASSLEATGAGYTF.

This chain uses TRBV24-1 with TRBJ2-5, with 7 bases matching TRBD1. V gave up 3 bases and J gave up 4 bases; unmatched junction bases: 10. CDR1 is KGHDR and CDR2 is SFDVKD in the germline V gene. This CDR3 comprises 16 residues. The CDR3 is CATSDPRTGGSETQYF. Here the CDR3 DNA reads TGTGCCACCAGTGATCCAAGGACAGGCGGTTCAGAGACCCAGTACTTC.

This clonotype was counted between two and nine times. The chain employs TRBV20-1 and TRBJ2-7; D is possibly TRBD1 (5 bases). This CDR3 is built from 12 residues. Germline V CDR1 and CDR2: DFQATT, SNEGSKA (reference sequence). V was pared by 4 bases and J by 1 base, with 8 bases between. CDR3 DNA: TGCAGTGCTACTGACAGATCCTACGAGCAGTACTTC. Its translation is CSATDRSYEQYF.

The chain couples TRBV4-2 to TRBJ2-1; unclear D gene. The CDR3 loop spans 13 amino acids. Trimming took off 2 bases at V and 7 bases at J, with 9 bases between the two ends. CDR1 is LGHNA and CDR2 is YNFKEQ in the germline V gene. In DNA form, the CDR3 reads TGTGCCAGCAGCCAACAACGAGCAAATGAGCAGTTCTTC. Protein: CASSQQRANEQFF.

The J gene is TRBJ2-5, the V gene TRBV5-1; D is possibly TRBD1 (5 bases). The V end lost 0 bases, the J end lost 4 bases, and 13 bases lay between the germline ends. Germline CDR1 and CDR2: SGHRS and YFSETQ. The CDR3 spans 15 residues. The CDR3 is CASSLEAPGRETQYF. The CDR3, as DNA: TGCGCCAGCAGCTTGGAGGCCCCAGGGCGAGAGACCCAGTACTTC.

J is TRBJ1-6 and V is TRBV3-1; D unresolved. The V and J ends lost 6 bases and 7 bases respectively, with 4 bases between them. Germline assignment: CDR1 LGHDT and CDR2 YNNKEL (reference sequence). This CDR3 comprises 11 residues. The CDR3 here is CASRGNSPLHF. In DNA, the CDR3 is TGTGCCAGCAGGGGAAATTCACCCCTCCACTTT.

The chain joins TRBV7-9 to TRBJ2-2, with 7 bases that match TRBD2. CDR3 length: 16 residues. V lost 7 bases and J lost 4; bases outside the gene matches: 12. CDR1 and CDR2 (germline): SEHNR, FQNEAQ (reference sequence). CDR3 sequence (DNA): TGTGCCAGCACTCCTCTTGGGGGGGTTTCCACCGGGGAGCTGTTTTTT. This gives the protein CASTPLGGVSTGELFF.

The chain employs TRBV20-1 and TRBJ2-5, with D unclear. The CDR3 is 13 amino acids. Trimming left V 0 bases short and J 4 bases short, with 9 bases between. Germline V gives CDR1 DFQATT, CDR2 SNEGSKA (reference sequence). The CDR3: CSARDNWPETQYF. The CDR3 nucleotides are TGCAGTGCTAGAGATAACTGGCCAGAGACCCAGTACTTC.

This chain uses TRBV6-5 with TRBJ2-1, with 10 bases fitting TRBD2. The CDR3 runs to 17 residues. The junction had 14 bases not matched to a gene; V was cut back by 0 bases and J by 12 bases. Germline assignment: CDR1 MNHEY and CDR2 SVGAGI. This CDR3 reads CASSYSMLAGAPVSQFF. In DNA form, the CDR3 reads TGTGCCAGCAGTTACTCGATGCTAGCGGGGGCCCCCGTTTCGCAGTTCTTC.

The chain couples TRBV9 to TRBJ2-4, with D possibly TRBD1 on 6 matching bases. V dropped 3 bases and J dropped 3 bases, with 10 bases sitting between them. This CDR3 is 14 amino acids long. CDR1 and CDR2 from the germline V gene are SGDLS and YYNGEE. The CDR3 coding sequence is TGTGCCAGCAGCGCCAGAGGGGGCAAAAACATTCAGTACTTC. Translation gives CASSARGGKNIQYF.

CDR3 protein: CASSQGGQVGFYEQYF. The CDR3 bases are TGTGCCAGCAGCCAAGGGGGACAGGTAGGGTTCTACGAGCAGTACTTC. V gene TRBV4-2 combines with J gene TRBJ2-7; 8 nucleotides align to TRBD1. The CDR3 is made up of 16 amino acids. CDR1 LGHNA and CDR2 YNFKEQ come from the germline V gene. Unmatched junction bases numbered 8, after V lost 1 base and J lost 3 bases.

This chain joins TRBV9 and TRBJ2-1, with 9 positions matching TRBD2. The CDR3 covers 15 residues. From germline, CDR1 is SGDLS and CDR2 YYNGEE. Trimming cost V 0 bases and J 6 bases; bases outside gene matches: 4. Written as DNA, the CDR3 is TGTGCCAGCAGCGTAGCGGTAGCGGGGGTCAATGAGCAGTTCTTC. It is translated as CASSVAVAGVNEQFF.

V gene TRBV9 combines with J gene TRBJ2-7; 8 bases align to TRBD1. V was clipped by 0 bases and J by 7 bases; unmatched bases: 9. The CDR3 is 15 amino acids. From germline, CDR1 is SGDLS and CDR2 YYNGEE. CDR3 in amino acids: CASSVGGQGLMEQYF. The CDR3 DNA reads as TGTGCCAGCAGCGTAGGAGGACAGGGCCTTATGGAGCAGTACTTC.

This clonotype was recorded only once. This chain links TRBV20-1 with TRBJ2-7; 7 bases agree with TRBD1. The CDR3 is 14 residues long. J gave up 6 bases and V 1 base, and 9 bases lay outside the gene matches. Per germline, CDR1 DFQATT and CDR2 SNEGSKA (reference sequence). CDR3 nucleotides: TGCAGTGCTAGAGGCCCCGACAGGGTGGCCGAGCAGTACTTC. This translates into CSARGPDRVAEQYF.

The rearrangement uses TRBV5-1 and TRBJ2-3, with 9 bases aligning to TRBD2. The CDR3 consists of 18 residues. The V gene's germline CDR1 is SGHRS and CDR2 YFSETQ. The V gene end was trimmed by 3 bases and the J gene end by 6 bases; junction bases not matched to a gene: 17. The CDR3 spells CASSSASGGQGGGDTQYF. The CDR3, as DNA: TGCGCCAGCAGCTCGGCCAGCGGGGGGCAAGGGGGTGGTGATACGCAGTATTTT.

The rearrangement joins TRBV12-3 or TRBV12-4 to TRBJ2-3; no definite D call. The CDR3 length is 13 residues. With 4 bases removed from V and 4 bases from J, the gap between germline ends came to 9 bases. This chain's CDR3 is CASSSSGPDTQYF. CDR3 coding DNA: TGTGCCAGCAGTTCGAGTGGCCCAGATACGCAGTATTTT.

The CDR3 region has the DNA TGTGCCAGCAGTTATTCCGGGACAGGGAAAGCCTATGGCTACACCTTC. Protein product: CASSYSGTGKAYGYTF. This sequence joins TRBV6-5 and TRBJ1-2; TRBD1 matches at 9 bases. This CDR3 region has 16 residues. CDR1 and CDR2 from the germline V gene are MNHEY and SVGAGI. The V gene end was trimmed by 3 bases and the J gene end by 4 bases; junction bases not matched to a gene: 9.

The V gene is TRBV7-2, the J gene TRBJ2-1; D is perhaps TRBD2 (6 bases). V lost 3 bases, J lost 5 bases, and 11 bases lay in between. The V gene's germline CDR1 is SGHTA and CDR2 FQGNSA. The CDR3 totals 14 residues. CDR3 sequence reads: CASSFLGTDNEQFF. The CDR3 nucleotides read TGTGCCAGCAGCTTTTTGGGGACTGACAATGAGCAGTTCTTC.

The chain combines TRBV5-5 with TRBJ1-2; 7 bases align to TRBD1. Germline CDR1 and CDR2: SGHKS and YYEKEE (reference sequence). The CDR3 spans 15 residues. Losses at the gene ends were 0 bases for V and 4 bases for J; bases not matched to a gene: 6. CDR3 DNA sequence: TGTGCCAGCAGCTTGGAAGGGGGCCGGAGCTATGGCTACACCTTC. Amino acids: CASSLEGGRSYGYTF.

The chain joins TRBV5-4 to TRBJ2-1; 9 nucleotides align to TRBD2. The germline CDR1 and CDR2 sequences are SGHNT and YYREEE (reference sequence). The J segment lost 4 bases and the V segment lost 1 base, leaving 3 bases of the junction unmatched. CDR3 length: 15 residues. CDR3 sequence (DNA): TGTGCCAGCAGCTTGCCGGGACTAGCATACAATGAGCAGTTCTTC. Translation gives CASSLPGLAYNEQFF.

CDR3 nucleotide sequence: TGCAGTGCTTGGGACAGGGCGGACACTGAAGCTTTCTTT. Translation: CSAWDRADTEAFF. The chain couples TRBV20-1 to TRBJ1-1; 9 bases line up with TRBD1. Germline CDR1 DFQATT, CDR2 SNEGSKA (reference sequence). Losses at the gene ends were 5 bases for V and 3 bases for J; bases not matched to a gene: 4. The CDR3 contains 13 residues.